This T cell receptor (beta chain) originates from a study of T cells after yellow fever vaccination. General observations from the study: A small share of clonotypes appeared in both CD4 and CD8 compartments. Although the secondary response was weaker, it peaked faster, at day 5 versus 15. Among primary-vaccination clones, most reappeared after the booster, at 95% to 96% for CD4 and approximately 90% for CD8.

Germline CDR1 is MNHEY and CDR2 is SVGEGT. The CDR3 spans 13 residues. V shed 10 bases and J shed 7 bases, with 17 bases lying between them. This clonotype has more than one count but fewer than ten. Its matching antigen is unknown. TCRdb redid the calling of the 5' RACE reads with MiXCR, one entry per CDR3 protein. The table includes 340,000 or so distinct CDR3 sequences, around 12% detected once. The sequence was obtained from a man between 18 and 35 years old who received the YFV17D yellow fever vaccine. The chain joins TRBV6-2 or TRBV6-3 to TRBJ2-1, with D tentatively TRBD1 (6 bases). Sample: CD4+ T cells sorted from PBMCs, taken 15 days after the yellow fever booster vaccination. CDR3 amino acids: CAIRTDTGNEQFF. In nucleotides, the CDR3 is TGTGCCATCCGGACAGACACCGGGAATGAGCAGTTCTTC.